Listed here are 3 T cell receptor beta chains from one sample, sequenced in a study of tumor-infiltrating lymphocytes in primary liver carcinoma. The input was around 0.5 ug total RNA; TCR beta cDNA was made from it with a constant-region primer. For TCR beta, libraries were produced by three nested multiplex PCR rounds using slightly modified ARM-PCR. Use of TRBV1-TRBV30 forward primers with a C-beta reverse primer characterized the first two PCR rounds, which lasted about 9 cycles each. From the multiplex PCR reads, TCRdb called clonotypes with MiXCR, one entry per CDR3 protein. The sample lists 90,000 to 150,000 distinct CDR3 sequences, around 70% seen once, with over 6.5% in the top ten. Taking about 18-30 mg of unsorted bulk tissue, the authors co-extracted RNA and DNA. Sequenced sample: tumor-adjacent normal liver tissue. All receptors come from a woman in her fifties or sixties with primary liver carcinoma and hepatitis B virus infection.

In its sample, this clonotype was seen once. Sequence at one end of the junction differs from germline and may be a read error. The chain has TRBV6-5 and TRBJ1-4; D remains unclear. Germline V gene lookup returns CDR1 MNHEY and CDR2 SVGAGI. The CDR3 is made up of 14 amino acids. This CDR3 is CASSLTRGNEKVFF. The DNA for the CDR3 is TGTGCCAGCAGCCTAACCCGGGGAAATGAAAAAGTGTTTTTT.

This clonotype was seen many times. The V call is TRBV7-8, the J call TRBJ2-5; 8 positions agree with TRBD1. Germline CDR1 and CDR2: SGHVS and FQNEAQ. V shed 2 bases and J 4 bases; nucleotides not matched to a gene: 12. The CDR3 length is 17 residues. CDR3 sequence (DNA): TGTGCCAGCAGCTTAATAATTGGGCAGGGGGCAGGAGAGACCCAGTACTTC. Encoded protein: CASSLIIGQGAGETQYF. Together with reference TRBV7-8 and TRBJ2-5, the CDR3 gives the full variable domain: GAGVSQSPRYKVAKRGQDVALRCDPISGHVSLFWYQQALGQGPEFLTYFQNEAQLDKSGLPSDRFFAERPEGSVSTLKIQRTQQEDSAVYLCASSLIIGQGAGETQYFGPGTRLLVL.

This clonotype has more than one count but fewer than ten. This chain connects TRBV30 to TRBJ1-5; 8 bases line up with TRBD1. The assigned J gene may be wrong: the sequence end matches TRBJ2-3 better. Per germline, CDR1 GTSNPN and CDR2 SVGIG (reference sequence). CDR3 length: 19 amino acids. In DNA form, the CDR3 reads TGTGCCTGGAGTGTACGCGGCTTCGGGGACAGGAGGGATAATCAGCCCCAGTATTTT. This sequence encodes CAWSVRGFGDRRDNQPQYF.